This T cell receptor (beta chain) emerged from a study of T cell repertoires in cytomegalovirus infection. Study-wide context: Both CMV infection and a matching HLA type were indicated by public TCR beta signatures.

TCRdb redid the calling of the reads with MiXCR, one entry per CDR3 protein. The table includes nearly 700,000 distinct CDR3 sequences, around a third detected once. Overall study findings and caveats: Dominating the ex vivo response were HLA-C-restricted CMV-specific TCR beta clonotypes. CMV carriers having the relevant HLA were flagged by cumulative public TCR beta family frequency.

This CDR3 comprises 13 residues. CDR1 is SGHTA, CDR2 FQGNSA, per germline. Trimming took 3 bases from V and 4 from J, leaving 8 bases between them. Only a few counts were recorded for this clonotype. As yet, its antigen is unknown. The source of this sequence is a human donor in good health (CMV status not recorded). Some clones in this sample may be carry-over from other donors' samples. The sequencing used cultured PBMCs, collected from culture after CMV antigen stimulation. The chain joins TRBV7-2 to TRBJ2-3; no definite D call. The CDR3 reads CASSLFEADTQYF. DNA for the CDR3: TGTGCCAGCAGCTTGTTCGAGGCAGATACGCAGTATTTT.